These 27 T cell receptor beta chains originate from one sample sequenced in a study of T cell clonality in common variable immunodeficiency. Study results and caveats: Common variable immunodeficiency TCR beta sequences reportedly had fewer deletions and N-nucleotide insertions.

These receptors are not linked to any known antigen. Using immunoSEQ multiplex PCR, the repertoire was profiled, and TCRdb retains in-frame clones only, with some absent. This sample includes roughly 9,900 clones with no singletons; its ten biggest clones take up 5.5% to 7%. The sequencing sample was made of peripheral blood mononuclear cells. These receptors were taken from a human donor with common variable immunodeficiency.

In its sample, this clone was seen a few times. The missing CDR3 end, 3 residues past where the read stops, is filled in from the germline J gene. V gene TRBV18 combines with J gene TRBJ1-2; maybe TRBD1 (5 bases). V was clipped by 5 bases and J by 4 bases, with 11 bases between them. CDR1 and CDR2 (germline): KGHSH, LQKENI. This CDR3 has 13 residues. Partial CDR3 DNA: TGTGCCAGCTCAGACGACAGACTCTATGGC. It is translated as CASSDDRLYG. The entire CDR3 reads CASSDDRLYGYTF.

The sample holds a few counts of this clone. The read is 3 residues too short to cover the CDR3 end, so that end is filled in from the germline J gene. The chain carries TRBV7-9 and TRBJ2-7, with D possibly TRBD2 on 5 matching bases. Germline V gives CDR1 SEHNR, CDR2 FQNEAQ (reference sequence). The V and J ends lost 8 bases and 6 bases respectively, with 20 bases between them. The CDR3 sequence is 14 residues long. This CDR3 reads CASGRLQPLPEQYF. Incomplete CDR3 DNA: TGTGCCAGCGGCAGACTACAACCGCTACCCGAG.

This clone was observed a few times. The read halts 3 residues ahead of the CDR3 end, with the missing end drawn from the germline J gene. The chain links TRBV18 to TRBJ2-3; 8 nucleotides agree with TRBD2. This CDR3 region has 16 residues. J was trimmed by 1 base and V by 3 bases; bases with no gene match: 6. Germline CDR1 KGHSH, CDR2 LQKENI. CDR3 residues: CASSPTREAGTDTQYF. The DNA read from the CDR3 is TGTGCCAGCTCACCGACGCGGGAGGCCGGCACAGATACG.

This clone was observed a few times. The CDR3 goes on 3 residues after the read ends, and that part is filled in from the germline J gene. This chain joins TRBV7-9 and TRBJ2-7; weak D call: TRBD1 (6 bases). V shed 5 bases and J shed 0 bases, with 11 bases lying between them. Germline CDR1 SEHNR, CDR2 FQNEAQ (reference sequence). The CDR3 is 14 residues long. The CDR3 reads CASSLRQDSYEQYF. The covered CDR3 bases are TGTGCCAGCAGCCTCCGACAGGACTCCTACGAG.

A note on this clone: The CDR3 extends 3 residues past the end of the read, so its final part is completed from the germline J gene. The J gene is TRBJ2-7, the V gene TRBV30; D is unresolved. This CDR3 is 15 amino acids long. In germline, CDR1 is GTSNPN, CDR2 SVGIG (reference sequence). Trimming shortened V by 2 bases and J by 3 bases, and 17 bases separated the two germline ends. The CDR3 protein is CAWSREENGFYEQYF. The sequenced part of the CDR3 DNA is TGTGCCTGGAGTCGAGAAGAGAATGGCTTCTACGAG.

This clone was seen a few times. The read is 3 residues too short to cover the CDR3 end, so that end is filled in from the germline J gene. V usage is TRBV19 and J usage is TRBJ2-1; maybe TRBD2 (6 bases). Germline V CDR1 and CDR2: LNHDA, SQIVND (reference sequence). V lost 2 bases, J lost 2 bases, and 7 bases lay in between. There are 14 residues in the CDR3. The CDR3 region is CASSIRGTYNEQFF. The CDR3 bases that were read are TGTGCCAGTAGTATACGCGGGACCTACAATGAG.

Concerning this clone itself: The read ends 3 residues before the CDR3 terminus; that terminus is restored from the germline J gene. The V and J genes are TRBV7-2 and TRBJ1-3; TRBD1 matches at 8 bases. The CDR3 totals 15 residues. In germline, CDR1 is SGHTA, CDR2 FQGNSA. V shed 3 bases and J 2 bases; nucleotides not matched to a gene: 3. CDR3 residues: CASSLETGAGNTIYF. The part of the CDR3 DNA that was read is TGTGCCAGCAGCTTGGAGACAGGGGCTGGAAACACC.

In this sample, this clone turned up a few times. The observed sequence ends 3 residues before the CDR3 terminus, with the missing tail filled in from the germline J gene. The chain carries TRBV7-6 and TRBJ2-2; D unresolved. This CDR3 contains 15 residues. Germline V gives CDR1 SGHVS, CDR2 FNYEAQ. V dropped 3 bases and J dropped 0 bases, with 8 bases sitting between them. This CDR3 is CASSFSFANTGELFF. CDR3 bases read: TGTGCCAGCAGCTTCTCCTTCGCGAACACCGGGGAG.

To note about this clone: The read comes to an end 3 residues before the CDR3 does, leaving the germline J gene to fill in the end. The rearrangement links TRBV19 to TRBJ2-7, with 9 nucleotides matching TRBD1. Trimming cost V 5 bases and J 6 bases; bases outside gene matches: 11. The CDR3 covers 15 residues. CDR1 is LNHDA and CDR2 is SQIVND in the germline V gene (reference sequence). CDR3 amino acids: CASSAAGTGSREQYF. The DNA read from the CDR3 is TGTGCCAGTAGTGCCGCCGGGACAGGGTCACGCGAG.

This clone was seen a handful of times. CDR3: CASSLAGAFGGDTQYF. Incomplete CDR3 DNA: TGTGCCAGCAGCTTAGCGGGGGCCTTTGGAGGAGATACG. The chain has TRBV7-2 and TRBJ2-3; tentatively, D is TRBD1 (6 bases). The missing CDR3 end, 3 residues past where the read stops, is filled in from the germline J gene. V was clipped by 0 bases and J by 5 bases, with 15 bases between them. CDR1 is SGHTA, CDR2 FQGNSA, per germline. The CDR3 loop spans 16 amino acids.

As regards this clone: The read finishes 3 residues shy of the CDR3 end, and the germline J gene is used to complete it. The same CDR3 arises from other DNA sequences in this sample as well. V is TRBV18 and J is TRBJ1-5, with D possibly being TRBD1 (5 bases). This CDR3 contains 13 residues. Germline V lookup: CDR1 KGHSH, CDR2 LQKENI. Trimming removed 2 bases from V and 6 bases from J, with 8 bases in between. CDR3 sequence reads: CASSPGGGQPQHF. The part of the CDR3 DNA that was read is TGTGCCAGCTCACCAGGGGGGGGTCAGCCC.

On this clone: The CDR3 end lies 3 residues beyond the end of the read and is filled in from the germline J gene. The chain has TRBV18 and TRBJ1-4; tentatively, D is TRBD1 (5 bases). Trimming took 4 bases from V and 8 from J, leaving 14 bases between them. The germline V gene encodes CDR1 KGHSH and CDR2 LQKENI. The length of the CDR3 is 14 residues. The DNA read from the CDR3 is TGTGCCAGCTCACTTCAGGGCAAAGCGGAAAAA. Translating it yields CASSLQGKAEK. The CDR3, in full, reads CASSLQGKAEKLFF.

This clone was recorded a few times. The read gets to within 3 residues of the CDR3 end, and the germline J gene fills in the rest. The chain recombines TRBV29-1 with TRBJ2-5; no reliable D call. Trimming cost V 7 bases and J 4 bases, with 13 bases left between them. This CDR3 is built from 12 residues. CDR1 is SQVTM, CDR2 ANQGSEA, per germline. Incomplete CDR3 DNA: TGCAGCGCCCTACGCGGAGCAGAGACC. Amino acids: CSALRGAET. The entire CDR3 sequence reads CSALRGAETQYF.

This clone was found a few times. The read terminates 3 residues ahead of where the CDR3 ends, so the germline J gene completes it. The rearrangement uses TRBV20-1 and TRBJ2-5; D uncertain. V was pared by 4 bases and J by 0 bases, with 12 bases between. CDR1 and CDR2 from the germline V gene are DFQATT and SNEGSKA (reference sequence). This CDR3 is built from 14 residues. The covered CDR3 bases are TGCAGTGCTACAAAGTCGGGTAACCAAGAGACC. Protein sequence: CSATKSGNQET. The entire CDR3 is CSATKSGNQETQYF.

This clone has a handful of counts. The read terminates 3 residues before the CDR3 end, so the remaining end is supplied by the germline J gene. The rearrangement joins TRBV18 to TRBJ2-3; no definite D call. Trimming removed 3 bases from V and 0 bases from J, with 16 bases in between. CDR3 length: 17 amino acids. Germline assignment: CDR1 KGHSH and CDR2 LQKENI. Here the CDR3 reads CASSPRTTRYSTDTQYF. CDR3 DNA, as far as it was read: TGTGCCAGCTCACCGAGAACTACGCGATATAGCACAGATACG.

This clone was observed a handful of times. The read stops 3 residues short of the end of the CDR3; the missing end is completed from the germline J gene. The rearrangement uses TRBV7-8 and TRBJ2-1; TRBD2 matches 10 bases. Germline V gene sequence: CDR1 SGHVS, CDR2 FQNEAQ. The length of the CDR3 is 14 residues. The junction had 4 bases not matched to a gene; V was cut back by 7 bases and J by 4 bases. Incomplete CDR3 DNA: TGTGCCAGCATGCTAGCGGGGGTATACAATGAG. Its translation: CASMLAGVYNE. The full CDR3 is CASMLAGVYNEQFF.

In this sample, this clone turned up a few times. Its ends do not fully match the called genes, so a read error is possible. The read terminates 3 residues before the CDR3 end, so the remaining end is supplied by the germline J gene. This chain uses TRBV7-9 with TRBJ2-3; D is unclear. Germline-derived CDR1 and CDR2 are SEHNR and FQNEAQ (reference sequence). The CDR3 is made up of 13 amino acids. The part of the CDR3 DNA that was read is TGTTCCAGCAGCCTGAGACTCGATGATACG. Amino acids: CSSSLRLDDT. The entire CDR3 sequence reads CSSSLRLDDTQYF.

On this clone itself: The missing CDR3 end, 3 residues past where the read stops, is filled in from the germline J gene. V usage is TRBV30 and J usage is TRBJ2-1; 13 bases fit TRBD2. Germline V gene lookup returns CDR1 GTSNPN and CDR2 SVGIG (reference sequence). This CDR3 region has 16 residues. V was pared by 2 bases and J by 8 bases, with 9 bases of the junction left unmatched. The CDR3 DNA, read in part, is TGTGCCTGGAGTCTTCGGACTAGCGGGAGTATTCATGAG. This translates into CAWSLRTSGSIHE. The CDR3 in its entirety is CAWSLRTSGSIHEQFF.

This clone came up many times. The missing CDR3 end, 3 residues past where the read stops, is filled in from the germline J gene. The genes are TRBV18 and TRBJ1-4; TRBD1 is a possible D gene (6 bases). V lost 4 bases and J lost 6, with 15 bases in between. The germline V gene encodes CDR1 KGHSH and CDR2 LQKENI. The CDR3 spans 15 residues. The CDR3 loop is CASSRLQGLDEKLFF. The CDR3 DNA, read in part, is TGTGCCAGCTCACGCCTTCAGGGGTTGGATGAAAAA.

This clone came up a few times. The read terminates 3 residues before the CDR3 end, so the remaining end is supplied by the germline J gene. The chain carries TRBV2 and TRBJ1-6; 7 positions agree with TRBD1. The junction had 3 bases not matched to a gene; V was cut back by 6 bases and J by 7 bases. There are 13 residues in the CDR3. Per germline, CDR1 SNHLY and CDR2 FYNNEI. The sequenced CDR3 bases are TGTGCCAGCAGCGGGGACAGCAATTCACCC. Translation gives CASSGDSNSP. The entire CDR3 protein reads CASSGDSNSPLHF.

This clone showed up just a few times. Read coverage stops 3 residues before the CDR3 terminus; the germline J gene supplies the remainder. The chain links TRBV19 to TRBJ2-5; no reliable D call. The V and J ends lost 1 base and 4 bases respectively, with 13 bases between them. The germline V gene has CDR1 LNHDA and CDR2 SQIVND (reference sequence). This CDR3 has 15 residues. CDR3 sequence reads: CASSIVGPPGETQYF. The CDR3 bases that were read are TGTGCCAGTAGTATAGTTGGCCCTCCTGGAGAGACC.

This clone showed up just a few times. CDR3 DNA, as far as it was read: TGTGCCAGCAGCTTAATGCAGAGCTCCTACGAG. It is translated as CASSLMQSSYE. The whole CDR3 sequence is CASSLMQSSYEQYF. The chain joins TRBV7-2 to TRBJ2-7; no firm D call. The read stops 3 residues short of the end of the CDR3; the missing end is completed from the germline J gene. The V end was cut by 2 bases, the J end by 0 bases, with 8 bases between. The CDR3 sequence is 14 residues long. The germline V gene has CDR1 SGHTA and CDR2 FQGNSA.

CDR3 DNA (partial): TGTGCCAGCAGCACGGGACAGGGTTATGGC. Its protein product is CASSTGQGYG. The full CDR3 protein is CASSTGQGYGYTF. The rearrangement joins TRBV7-2 to TRBJ1-2; the match to TRBD1 covers 9 bases. The read ends 3 residues before the CDR3 terminus; that terminus is restored from the germline J gene. With V trimmed by 5 bases and J by 5 bases, 3 bases remained unmatched. The germline gives CDR1 SGHTA, CDR2 FQGNSA. The CDR3 contains 13 residues.

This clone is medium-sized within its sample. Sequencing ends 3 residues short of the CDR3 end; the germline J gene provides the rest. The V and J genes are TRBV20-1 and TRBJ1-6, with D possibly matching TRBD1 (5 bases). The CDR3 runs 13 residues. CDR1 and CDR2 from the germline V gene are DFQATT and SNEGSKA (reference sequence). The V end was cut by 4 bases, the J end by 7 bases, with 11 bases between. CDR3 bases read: TGCAGTGCTACTAGGGGCGGCAATTCACCC. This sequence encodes CSATRGGNSP. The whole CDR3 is CSATRGGNSPLHF.

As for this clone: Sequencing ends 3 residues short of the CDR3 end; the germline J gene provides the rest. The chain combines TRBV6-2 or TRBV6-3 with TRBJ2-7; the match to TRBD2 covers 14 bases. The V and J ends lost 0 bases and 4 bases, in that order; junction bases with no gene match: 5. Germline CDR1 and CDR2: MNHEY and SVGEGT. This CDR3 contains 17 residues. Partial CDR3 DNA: TGTGCCAGCAGTTACTCCCAGACTAGCGGGAGGGGATACGAG. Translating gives CASSYSQTSGRGYE. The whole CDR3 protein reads CASSYSQTSGRGYEQYF.

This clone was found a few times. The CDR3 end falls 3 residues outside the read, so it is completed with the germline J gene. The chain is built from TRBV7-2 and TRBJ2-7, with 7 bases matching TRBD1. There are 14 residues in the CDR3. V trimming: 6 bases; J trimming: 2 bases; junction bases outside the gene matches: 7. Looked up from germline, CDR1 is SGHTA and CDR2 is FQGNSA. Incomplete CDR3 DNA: TGTGCCAGCAGGACGGGACAGCCTACCTACGAG. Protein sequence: CASRTGQPTYE. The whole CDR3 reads CASRTGQPTYEQYF.

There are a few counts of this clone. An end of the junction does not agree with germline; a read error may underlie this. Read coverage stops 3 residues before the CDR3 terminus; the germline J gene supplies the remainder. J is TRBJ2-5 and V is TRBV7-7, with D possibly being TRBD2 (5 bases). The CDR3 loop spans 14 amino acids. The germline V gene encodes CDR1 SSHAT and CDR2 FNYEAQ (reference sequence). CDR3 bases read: TGTGCTAGCAGTCCTGGACTGATACAAGAGACC. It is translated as CASSPGLIQET. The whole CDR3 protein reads CASSPGLIQETQYF.